The subject of this entry is one T cell receptor (beta chain). This sample was included in a study of control samples from healthy donors and cancer patients. Method: immunoSEQ multiplex PCR; TCRdb's copy keeps in-frame clones and lacks some. The table has under 200,000 clones, around 93% seen once. Deletions cut 5 bases from V and 6 bases from J, with 10 bases between. There are 13 residues in the CDR3. Germline lookup yields CDR1 SGHNT and CDR2 YENEEA. The sequenced sample consisted of blood. The V call is TRBV11-3, the J call TRBJ2-2; D unresolved. This clonotype was sampled from a woman aged 55-75 years in good health. The DNA for the CDR3 is TGTGCCAGCAGCCTCACTGGCCCCGGGGAGCTGTTTTTT. Amino acid sequence: CASSLTGPGELFF.